This T cell receptor beta chain was profiled in a study of cytomegalovirus exposure and HLA in healthy donors. Primers for the PCR totalled 60 Vbeta and 13 Jbeta. Authors' analysis steps: Among the unique TCR beta chains that a later analysis counted, about 81 million in all, about 11 million were shared. Assay used: immunoSEQ multiplex PCR; TCRdb lists only in-frame clones, some missing. V and J calls and clone size are as listed in that table; D and trimming were resolved from the DNA. The table has roughly 120,000 clones, around three quarters seen once. When sampled, the donors appeared nominally healthy, though they likely had unrecorded immune exposures. The study's findings and limits: In a later analysis, most CMV-associated TCR beta chains appeared HLA-restricted. Later on, a genetic analysis was performed. It linked a missense variant in DCLRE1C with V- and J-gene trimming of TCR beta.

Details on this clone: Its cognate antigen is unknown.

The sample consisted of PBMCs. The TCR sequence derives from a man aged 30-40 years in good health and CMV-seropositive.

The CDR3 sequence: CASSRLGNQPQHF. CDR3 in DNA: TGTGCCAGCAGCCGTCTCGGCAATCAGCCCCAGCATTTT. J is TRBJ1-5 and V is TRBV9; the D is unclear. The CDR3 runs 13 residues. CDR1 is SGDLS and CDR2 is YYNGEE in the germline V gene. V was clipped by 4 bases and J by 2 bases, with 7 bases between them.